A single sample is the source of the 30 T cell receptor beta chains below, sequenced in a study of T cell responses to AZD1222 COVID-19 vaccine. The table came from immunoSEQ multiplex PCR; TCRdb's copy has only in-frame clones and leaves some out. The repertoire has about 180,000 clones, about 90% of them found once; the top ten carry about 1.9%. The sequencing here drew on peripheral blood, taken 28 days after the second AZD1222 dose. The receptors were gathered from an adult who received the AZD1222 COVID-19 vaccine.

This chain uses TRBV18 with TRBJ1-3; D is unresolved. Germline assignment: CDR1 KGHSH and CDR2 LQKENI. The CDR3 is made up of 14 amino acids. Deletions cut 2 bases from V and 1 base from J, with 6 bases between. The CDR3 loop is CASSPSGSGNTIYF. The CDR3 DNA sequence: TGTGCCAGCTCACCATCTGGGTCTGGAAACACCATATATTTT. Together with reference TRBV18 and TRBJ1-3, the CDR3 gives the full variable domain: NAGVMQNPRHLVRRRGQEARLRCSPMKGHSHVYWYRQLPEEGLKFMVYLQKENIIDESGMPKERFSAEFPKEGPSILRIQQVVRGDSAAYFCASSPSGSGNTIYFGEGSWLTVV.

V usage is TRBV28 and J usage is TRBJ2-7; possibly TRBD1 or TRBD2 for D (8 bases each). Germline V gives CDR1 MDHEN, CDR2 SYDVKM. V shed 6 bases and J shed 0 bases, with 24 bases lying between them. The CDR3 runs 18 residues. CDR3 sequence: CASRPGGGWDRSSYEQYF. The DNA of the CDR3 is TGTGCCAGCAGGCCCGGGGGGGGATGGGACAGGAGCTCCTACGAGCAGTACTTC.

The chain uses TRBV6-1 and TRBJ2-3; D perhaps matches TRBD2 (7 bases). With 2 bases removed from V and 1 base from J, the gap between germline ends came to 16 bases. Germline-derived CDR1 and CDR2 are MNHNS and SASEGT. This CDR3 contains 17 residues. The CDR3 DNA sequence: TGTGCCAGCAGTGAACGGGGGCGGGAGACCCGCACAGATACGCAGTATTTT. Translating it yields CASSERGRETRTDTQYF.

The CDR3 loop reads CDSREGRVTDTQYF. CDR3 coding DNA: TGTGATAGTCGGGAGGGCCGGGTGACAGATACGCAGTATTTT. The rearrangement links TRBV7-2 to TRBJ2-3, with TRBD2 matching 8 bases. This CDR3 region has 14 residues. The germline CDR1 and CDR2 sequences are SGHTA and FQGNSA.

The rearrangement links TRBV24-1 to TRBJ1-5; no firm D call. V lost 3 bases and J lost 9, with 8 bases in between. Germline V lookup: CDR1 KGHDR, CDR2 SFDVKD. This CDR3 spans 12 amino acids. CDR3 in amino acids: CATSDTIGPQHF. CDR3 sequence (DNA): TGTGCCACCAGTGATACAATTGGGCCCCAGCATTTT.

CDR3 sequence (DNA): TGTGCCAGCAGCCTCTCCACAGATACGCAGTATTTT. This gives the protein CASSLSTDTQYF. This rearrangement joins TRBV5-4 to TRBJ2-3, with unresolved D. Germline lookup yields CDR1 SGHNT and CDR2 YYREEE (reference sequence). The CDR3 runs 12 residues. Trimming removed 4 bases at V and 2 bases at J, with 5 bases between.

The J gene is TRBJ1-1, the V gene TRBV6-6; 7 nucleotides match TRBD1. V lost 6 bases to trimming and J lost 3 bases; unmatched junction nucleotides: 4. The CDR3 covers 13 residues. The germline CDR1 and CDR2 sequences are MNHNY and SVGAGI (reference sequence). The CDR3 protein is CASRGTVDTEAFF. CDR3 in DNA: TGTGCCAGCAGGGGGACAGTGGACACTGAAGCTTTCTTT.

The chain recombines TRBV4-3 with TRBJ2-1, with unresolved D. Between the trimmed V and J ends, which lost 0 bases and 0 bases, there was a span of 6 bases. The CDR3 sequence is 15 residues long. In germline, CDR1 is LGHNA, CDR2 YSLEER. DNA of the CDR3: TGCGCCAGCAGCCAAGATCCAAGCTCCTACAATGAGCAGTTCTTC. It translates to CASSQDPSSYNEQFF.

This chain connects TRBV9 to TRBJ2-2; D might be TRBD2 (5 bases). Germline V lookup: CDR1 SGDLS, CDR2 YYNGEE. The V gene lost 3 bases and the J gene lost 4 bases, with 10 bases spanning the gap. There are 14 residues in the CDR3. The CDR3 DNA is TGTGCCAGCAGCGCCGGACTCCTCACCGGGGAGCTGTTTTTT. Translating gives CASSAGLLTGELFF.

The CDR3 region is CASSPKEQYF. The CDR3 DNA is TGTGCCAGCAGTCCTAAAGAGCAGTACTTC. The chain employs TRBV27 and TRBJ2-7; D not certain. The V gene lost 5 bases and the J gene lost 7 bases, with 6 bases spanning the gap. The CDR3 totals 10 residues. Per the germline V gene, CDR1 is MNHEY and CDR2 is SMNVEV (reference sequence).

The chain joins TRBV5-8 to TRBJ2-3, with 7 positions matching TRBD1. The CDR3 has 13 amino acids. Germline CDR1 is SGHTS and CDR2 is YDEGEE. V shed 2 bases and J 4 bases; nucleotides not matched to a gene: 1. The CDR3 here is CASSFGQADTQYF. The CDR3 DNA reads as TGTGCCAGCAGCTTCGGACAGGCAGATACGCAGTATTTT. The whole variable domain, remainder taken from reference TRBV5-8 and TRBJ2-3, is EAGVTQSPTHLIKTRGQQATLRCSPISGHTSVYWYQQALGLGLQFLLWYDEGEERNRGNFPPRFSGRQFPNYSSELNVNALELEDSALYLCASSFGQADTQYFGPGTRLTVL.

The V call is TRBV19, the J call TRBJ1-1, with D perhaps matching TRBD1 (6 bases). This CDR3 is built from 15 residues. Germline loops: CDR1 LNHDA, CDR2 SQIVND (reference sequence). V was pared by 7 bases and J by 5 bases, with 20 bases between. CDR3 region: CASNSKGEYWTEAFF. CDR3 bases: TGTGCCAGTAATTCCAAGGGGGAGTATTGGACTGAAGCTTTCTTT.

This rearrangement joins TRBV7-3 to TRBJ2-1; D may be TRBD2 (5 bases). The CDR3 totals 14 residues. The V gene's germline CDR1 is SGHTA and CDR2 FQGTGA. Trimming left V 5 bases short and J 4 bases short, with 12 bases between. CDR3 in amino acids: CASSGGESYNEQFF. CDR3 DNA: TGTGCCAGCAGCGGTGGGGAGTCTTACAATGAGCAGTTCTTC.

V and J are TRBV10-3 and TRBJ1-4; TRBD1 matches 9 bases. Germline V CDR1 and CDR2: ENHRY, SYGVKD. The length of the CDR3 is 13 residues. The V gene end was trimmed by 7 bases and the J gene end by 6 bases; junction bases not matched to a gene: 3. DNA for the CDR3: TGTGCCATCACCGGACAGGGGTATGAAAAACTGTTTTTT. Its translation: CAITGQGYEKLFF.

This CDR3 is CASSQDLAANTDTQYF. The CDR3 coding sequence is TGTGCCAGCAGCCAAGATCTAGCGGCCAACACAGATACGCAGTATTTT. The J gene is TRBJ2-3, the V gene TRBV4-2; 7 positions match TRBD2. Unmatched junction bases numbered 5, after V lost 0 bases and J lost 2 bases. The V gene's germline CDR1 is LGHNA and CDR2 YNFKEQ. The CDR3 is 16 amino acids.

The chain links TRBV28 to TRBJ2-5, with 10 nucleotides matching TRBD1. CDR3 length: 17 residues. From germline, CDR1 is MDHEN and CDR2 SYDVKM. Unmatched junction bases numbered 8, after V lost 1 base and J lost 3 bases. CDR3 nucleotide sequence: TGTGCCAGCAGTTTATTAAGCGGGACAGGGGTAGAAGAGACCCAGTACTTC. Translated: CASSLLSGTGVEETQYF.

V gene TRBV24-1 combines with J gene TRBJ2-1; 8 bases are shared with TRBD1. The CDR3 runs to 12 residues. J lost 12 bases, V lost 4 bases, and 4 bases had no gene match. CDR1 is KGHDR, CDR2 SFDVKD, per germline. In DNA, the CDR3 is TGTGCCACCAGTGACCAGGGACAGGTGCAGTTCTTC. Encoded protein: CATSDQGQVQFF.

This clone was detected only once. The rearrangement uses TRBV5-6 and TRBJ1-3; D not certain. The CDR3 covers 15 residues. Trimming pared 0 bases from V and 4 bases from J, leaving 11 bases between. From germline, CDR1 is SGHDT and CDR2 YYEEEE. The CDR3 DNA follows: TGTGCCAGCAGCTTGGGTATGGAATTGGGAAACACCATATATTTT. Translation: CASSLGMELGNTIYF.

This chain connects TRBV12-3 or TRBV12-4 to TRBJ1-1, with D hard to call. The CDR3 runs to 12 residues. V lost 3 bases and J 11 bases, leaving 13 bases between the germline ends. CDR3 in amino acids: CASSFLGSYAFF. In DNA, the CDR3 is TGTGCCAGCAGTTTCCTCGGTAGTTACGCTTTCTTT.

This chain connects TRBV12-3 or TRBV12-4 to TRBJ1-1; the D is unclear. The germline V and J ends were trimmed by 6 bases and 0 bases, with 8 bases remaining between them. CDR3 length: 13 residues. In DNA, the CDR3 is TGTGCCAGCAGGAGAGGGATGAACACTGAAGCTTTCTTT. Protein: CASRRGMNTEAFF.

The rearrangement joins TRBV7-2 to TRBJ1-2, with 9 bases matching TRBD1. The CDR3 runs 12 residues. The V segment lost 11 bases and the J segment 3 bases; nucleotides outside the gene matches: 4. CDR1 is SGHTA and CDR2 is FQGNSA in the germline V gene. The CDR3 DNA is TGTGCCGGGACAGGGCCTTACTATGGCTACACCTTC. It yields the protein CAGTGPYYGYTF.

This sequence joins TRBV7-8 and TRBJ2-7; D could derive from TRBD1 or TRBD2 (6 bases each). V gave up 0 bases and J gave up 7 bases, with 16 bases separating them. The CDR3 spans 15 residues. Germline V CDR1 and CDR2: SGHVS, FQNEAQ. The CDR3: CASSLALGGAGEQYF. CDR3 bases: TGTGCCAGCAGCTTAGCGCTTGGGGGCGCGGGGGAGCAGTACTTC.

This clone was counted once. The chain carries TRBV2 and TRBJ2-3; the match to TRBD2 covers 14 bases. This CDR3 is built from 18 residues. In germline, CDR1 is SNHLY, CDR2 FYNNEI. With V trimmed by 6 bases and J by 6 bases, 14 bases remained unmatched. Here the CDR3 DNA reads TGTGCCAGCAGGGGGACTAGCGGGGGCCAACAACTCGCGGATACGCAGTATTTT. Encoded protein: CASRGTSGGQQLADTQYF. Based on the CDR3 plus reference TRBV2 and TRBJ2-3, the full variable domain is EPEVTQTPSHQVTQMGQEVILRCVPISNHLYFYWYRQILGQKVEFLVSFYNNEISEKSEIFDDQFSVERPDGSNFTLKIRSTKLEDSAMYFCASRGTSGGQQLADTQYFGPGTRLTVL.

The chain recombines TRBV10-3 with TRBJ2-5, with TRBD2 matching 10 bases. The CDR3 extends over 13 amino acids. The V segment lost 5 bases and the J segment 5 bases; nucleotides outside the gene matches: 2. CDR1 is ENHRY and CDR2 is SYGVKD in the germline V gene. CDR3 protein: CAISRTSGETQYF. Here the CDR3 DNA reads TGTGCCATCAGTAGGACTAGCGGTGAGACCCAGTACTTC.

V usage is TRBV28 and J usage is TRBJ1-1, with TRBD1 matching over 8 bases. There are 15 residues in the CDR3. The ends lost 5 bases at V and 5 bases at J; junction bases unmatched: 10. The germline gives CDR1 MDHEN, CDR2 SYDVKM. Here the CDR3 reads CASSPPAGGGTEAFF. In nucleotides, the CDR3 is TGTGCCAGCAGTCCCCCGGCAGGGGGCGGGACTGAAGCTTTCTTT.

As for this clone: The same CDR3 is also encoded by other DNA sequences in this sample. This chain joins TRBV3-1 (or the pseudogene TRBV3-2) and TRBJ1-5; D is undetermined. Germline CDR1 is LGHDT and CDR2 is YNNKEL (reference sequence). With 1 base removed from V and 2 bases from J, the gap between germline ends came to 6 bases. This CDR3 contains 14 residues. For the CDR3, the DNA is TGTGCCAGCAGCCAAGGTACCGGCAATCAGCCCCAGCATTTT. Protein sequence: CASSQGTGNQPQHF.

This rearrangement joins TRBV7-9 to TRBJ2-7; TRBD2 matches 9 bases. The CDR3 is 16 residues long. Germline assignment: CDR1 SEHNR and CDR2 FQNEAQ (reference sequence). With V trimmed by 4 bases and J by 3 bases, 10 bases remained unmatched. The CDR3, as DNA: TGTGCCAGCAGCTCCCGGGGGCTAGCGGGAATCTACGAGCAGTACTTC. It translates to CASSSRGLAGIYEQYF.

This chain links TRBV6-5 with TRBJ1-5; D is possibly TRBD1 (5 bases). Per the germline V gene, CDR1 is MNHEY and CDR2 is SVGAGI. The V and J ends lost 8 bases and 2 bases respectively, with 13 bases between them. The CDR3 totals 14 residues. As DNA, the CDR3 is TGTGCCAGCGAGACAGCCAAGGGCAATCAGCCCCAGCATTTT. It is translated as CASETAKGNQPQHF.

V is TRBV6-2 or TRBV6-3 and J is TRBJ2-3; 13 bases map to TRBD2. J was trimmed by 2 bases and V by 6 bases; bases with no gene match: 5. This CDR3 region has 16 residues. From germline, CDR1 is MNHEY and CDR2 SVGEGT. The CDR3 DNA follows: TGTGCCAGCAGCGGACTAGCGGGAGTTTCCACAGATACGCAGTATTTT. It codes for CASSGLAGVSTDTQYF.

The genes are TRBV6-1 and TRBJ1-4; TRBD1 matches 8 bases. The V segment lost 0 bases and the J segment 5 bases; nucleotides outside the gene matches: 5. Germline V gene data show CDR1 as MNHNS and CDR2 as SASEGT. There are 16 residues in the CDR3. The CDR3 spells CASSEAQGARNEKLFF. The CDR3 DNA sequence: TGTGCCAGCAGTGAAGCGCAGGGGGCTAGGAATGAAAAACTGTTTTTT.